This TCR beta chain was identified in a study of human CD8 memory T cell subsets. Germline CDR1 reads SGHAT; CDR2 reads FQNNGV. The length of the CDR3 is 12 residues. Buffy coats of healthy donors provided the PBMC used. UMI-labeled 5' RACE produced the TCR beta libraries. TCRdb re-called the 5' RACE reads and gives one entry per CDR3 protein, without DNA. The table counts approximately 7,500 distinct CDR3 sequences; 20% lies in the top ten. The receptor was derived from a human donor in good health. The chain uses TRBV11-2 and TRBJ2-7. What was sequenced was CD8+ T cells from PBMCs. The chain's CDR3 is CASGYSSYEQYF.